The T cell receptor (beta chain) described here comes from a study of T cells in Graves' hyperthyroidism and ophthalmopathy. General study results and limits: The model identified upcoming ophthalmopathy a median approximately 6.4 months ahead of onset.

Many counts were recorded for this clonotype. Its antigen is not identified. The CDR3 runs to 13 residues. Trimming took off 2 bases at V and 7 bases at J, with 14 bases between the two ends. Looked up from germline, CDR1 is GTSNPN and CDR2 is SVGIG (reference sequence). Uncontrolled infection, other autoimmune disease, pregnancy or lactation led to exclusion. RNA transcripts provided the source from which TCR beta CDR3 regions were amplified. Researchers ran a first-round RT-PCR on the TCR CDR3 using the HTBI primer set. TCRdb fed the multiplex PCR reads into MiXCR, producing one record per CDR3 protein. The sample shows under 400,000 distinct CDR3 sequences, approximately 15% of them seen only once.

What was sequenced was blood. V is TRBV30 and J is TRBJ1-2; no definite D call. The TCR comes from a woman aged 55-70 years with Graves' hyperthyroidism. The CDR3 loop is CAWSLRAPGGYTF. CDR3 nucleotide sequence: TGTGCCTGGAGTCTCCGGGCCCCCGGTGGCTACACCTTC.